The 8 T cell receptor beta chains below were found in one sample sequenced in a study of identifying expanded T cells in peripheral blood. Here immunoSEQ multiplex PCR was the method, and the copy in TCRdb shows in-frame clones only, minus some. The sample consists of more than 95,000 clones, 84% of them appearing once. Sequencing was performed on blood. The receptors were gathered from a person aged 18 to 75 in good health.

V is TRBV5-1 and J is TRBJ2-2, with D hard to call. Trimming took off 1 base at V and 4 bases at J, with 14 bases between the two ends. The CDR3 extends over 16 amino acids. Per germline, CDR1 SGHRS and CDR2 YFSETQ. CDR3 region: CASSLYRSDGTGELFF. The CDR3 region has the DNA TGCGCCAGCAGCTTGTATCGGAGCGATGGCACCGGGGAGCTGTTTTTT.

The chain recombines TRBV5-1 with TRBJ2-1; 8 bases agree with TRBD1. The J segment lost 9 bases and the V segment lost 5 bases, leaving 13 bases of the junction unmatched. CDR1 is SGHRS and CDR2 is YFSETQ in the germline V gene. This CDR3 has 15 amino acids. The CDR3 coding sequence is TGCGCCAGCAGTTTCGCGACAGGGGCGCAGCGTGAGCAGTTCTTC. Amino acids: CASSFATGAQREQFF.

This sequence joins TRBV4-3 and TRBJ1-2; D call uncertain. The CDR3 loop spans 16 amino acids. Trimming stripped 0 bases from V and 0 bases from J, with 11 bases between. CDR1 and CDR2 from the germline V gene are LGHNA and YSLEER. This CDR3 is CASSQEHGYANYGYTF. DNA for the CDR3: TGCGCCAGCAGCCAAGAACATGGATACGCTAACTATGGCTACACCTTC.

The chain is built from TRBV7-2 and TRBJ1-5; D perhaps matches TRBD1 (5 bases). V was trimmed by 2 bases and J by 11 bases, leaving 16 bases between them. Germline-derived CDR1 and CDR2 are SGHTA and FQGNSA. The CDR3 sequence is 14 residues long. CDR3 sequence: CASSLQEGTGAQHF. The CDR3 nucleotides are TGTGCCAGCAGCTTACAGGAGGGGACCGGGGCCCAGCATTTT.

Here the CDR3 reads CASSQDWGSGRTSGNQPQHF. The CDR3 DNA is TGTGCCAGCAGCCAAGATTGGGGAAGCGGGCGGACCTCCGGCAATCAGCCCCAGCATTTT. The chain is built from TRBV4-2 and TRBJ1-5, with D unclear. Trimming pared 0 bases from V and 2 bases from J, leaving 23 bases between. This CDR3 is 20 amino acids long. Germline loops: CDR1 LGHNA, CDR2 YNFKEQ.

This chain uses TRBV5-1 with TRBJ2-1, with 16 bases aligning to TRBD2. CDR3 length: 17 residues. V lost 2 bases to trimming and J lost 7 bases; unmatched junction nucleotides: 6. From germline, CDR1 is SGHRS and CDR2 YFSETQ. The CDR3 reads CASSFPGLAGGRNEQFF. CDR3 DNA: TGCGCCAGCAGCTTCCCGGGACTAGCGGGGGGGCGTAATGAGCAGTTCTTC.

V usage is TRBV30 and J usage is TRBJ2-1, with 15 bases fitting TRBD2. Germline V CDR1 and CDR2: GTSNPN, SVGIG (reference sequence). V shed 8 bases and J 15 bases; nucleotides not matched to a gene: 17. The CDR3 covers 15 residues. CDR3 region: CASHNTGTSGGSSFF. CDR3 bases: TGTGCCAGTCACAATACCGGGACTAGCGGGGGGTCTTCGTTCTTC.

The chain couples TRBV5-4 to TRBJ1-3, with TRBD1 identical over 7 bases. J lost 0 bases, V lost 2 bases, and 2 bases had no gene match. CDR1 and CDR2 from the germline V gene are SGHNT and YYREEE (reference sequence). The CDR3 is 15 residues long. The CDR3 nucleotides are TGTGCCAGCAGCTTCGGACAGGACTCTGGAAACACCATATATTTT. This sequence encodes CASSFGQDSGNTIYF.